The 24 T cell receptor beta chains in this list originate from one sample, sequenced in a study of control samples from healthy donors and cancer patients. The repertoire was sequenced with immunoSEQ multiplex PCR; TCRdb's copy has only in-frame clones and lacks some. This table has 80,000 to 100,000 clones, 70% to 90% appearing once. Sample: blood. These receptors were taken from a man younger than 40 in good health.

The V gene is TRBV7-9, the J gene TRBJ2-7; 8 bases match TRBD2. Germline loops: CDR1 SEHNR, CDR2 FQNEAQ (reference sequence). The CDR3 is made up of 16 amino acids. The V segment lost 4 bases and the J segment 5 bases; nucleotides outside the gene matches: 13. The CDR3 DNA sequence: TGTGCCAGCAGCTGGAGCGGGGCGGGAGGCTGGCACGAGCAGTACTTC. Its protein product is CASSWSGAGGWHEQYF.

V usage is TRBV11-2 and J usage is TRBJ2-7; tentatively, D is TRBD1 (6 bases). Trimming removed 2 bases from V and 2 bases from J, with 16 bases in between. The CDR3 runs 16 residues. In germline, CDR1 is SGHAT, CDR2 FQNNGV. This CDR3 reads CASSLITGKAPYEQYF. For the CDR3, the DNA is TGTGCCAGCAGCTTAATCACAGGGAAGGCCCCCTACGAGCAGTACTTC.

The chain couples TRBV9 to TRBJ1-5, with D hard to call. V lost 4 bases to trimming and J lost 5 bases, with 16 bases between them. Germline-derived CDR1 and CDR2 are SGDLS and YYNGEE. CDR3 length: 15 amino acids. For the CDR3, the DNA is TGTGCCAGCAGCCCTTCAGCGATCCTTGATCAGCCCCAGCATTTT. Amino acid sequence: CASSPSAILDQPQHF.

This sequence joins TRBV18 and TRBJ1-4; D not certain. There are 14 residues in the CDR3. Germline assignment: CDR1 KGHSH and CDR2 LQKENI. Trimming cost V 4 bases and J 3 bases, with 9 bases left between them. The DNA for the CDR3 is TGTGCCAGCTCACAGCGGTTAGCTAATGAAAAACTGTTTTTT. It yields the protein CASSQRLANEKLFF. The complete variable domain, with remaining parts taken from reference TRBV18 and TRBJ1-4, reads NAGVMQNPRHLVRRRGQEARLRCSPMKGHSHVYWYRQLPEEGLKFMVYLQKENIIDESGMPKERFSAEFPKEGPSILRIQQVVRGDSAAYFCASSQRLANEKLFFGSGTQLSVL.

The chain is built from TRBV5-1 and TRBJ1-3; TRBD1 might be the D (6 bases). Germline CDR1 SGHRS, CDR2 YFSETQ. V was shortened by 4 bases and J by 1 base, with 12 bases between the two germline ends. This CDR3 has 15 residues. The CDR3 is CASSQSTGSGNTIYF. Written as DNA, the CDR3 is TGCGCCAGCAGCCAATCCACAGGGTCTGGAAACACCATATATTTT.

A note on this clone: Other DNA sequences in the sample encode the same CDR3. This chain joins TRBV2 and TRBJ1-1; no definite D call. The CDR3 length is 12 residues. The V gene's germline CDR1 is SNHLY and CDR2 FYNNEI. V was pared by 6 bases and J by 1 base, with 6 bases between. The CDR3 reads CASSVGNTEAFF. The CDR3 DNA reads TGTGCCAGCAGCGTCGGGAACACTGAAGCTTTCTTT.

This chain uses TRBV30 with TRBJ2-1, with D perhaps TRBD2 (6 bases). Germline values: CDR1 GTSNPN, CDR2 SVGIG (reference sequence). V dropped 0 bases and J dropped 10 bases, with 10 bases sitting between them. The CDR3 is 12 amino acids. The CDR3 region is CAWSVHGGEQFF. The CDR3 DNA follows: TGTGCCTGGAGTGTACATGGGGGGGAGCAGTTCTTC.

The rearrangement uses TRBV30 and TRBJ2-1; 7 bases match TRBD2. The J segment lost 8 bases and the V segment lost 4 bases, leaving 2 bases of the junction unmatched. The germline V gene encodes CDR1 GTSNPN and CDR2 SVGIG (reference sequence). The CDR3 contains 11 residues. The CDR3 nucleotides are TGTGCCTGGACCGGGGGGTATGAGCAGTTCTTC. It codes for CAWTGGYEQFF.

This chain connects TRBV9 to TRBJ2-5; TRBD1 might be the D (5 bases). This CDR3 is built from 13 residues. Germline V gene sequence: CDR1 SGDLS, CDR2 YYNGEE. V was shortened by 4 bases and J by 2 bases, with 9 bases between the two germline ends. CDR3 in DNA: TGTGCCAGCAGCACCCAGGGACAAGAGACCCAGTACTTC. Its protein product is CASSTQGQETQYF. Drawing the rest from reference TRBV9 and TRBJ2-5, the complete variable domain is DSGVTQTPKHLITATGQRVTLRCSPRSGDLSVYWYQQSLDQGLQFLIQYYNGEERAKGNILERFSAQQFPDLHSELNLSSLELGDSALYFCASSTQGQETQYFGPGTRLLVL.

The CDR3 DNA reads as TGTGCCATCAGTGATCCGGGGGGAACTAATGAAAAACTGTTTTTT. Amino acid sequence: CAISDPGGTNEKLFF. The chain uses TRBV10-3 and TRBJ1-4; TRBD1 is a possible D gene (5 bases). This CDR3 contains 15 residues. Germline CDR1 is ENHRY and CDR2 is SYGVKD. The V end lost 3 bases, the J end lost 1 base, and 9 bases lay between the germline ends.

J is TRBJ1-2 and V is TRBV7-6, with 8 bases aligning to TRBD1. Germline CDR1 is SGHVS and CDR2 is FNYEAQ. The ends lost 2 bases at V and 5 bases at J; junction bases unmatched: 7. This CDR3 region has 15 residues. The CDR3 DNA follows: TGTGCCAGCAGCTTATGGCAGGGGGCGGAATATGGCTACACCTTC. Amino acids: CASSLWQGAEYGYTF.

CDR3 sequence: CASSDGQHTEAFF. CDR3 sequence (DNA): TGTGCCAGCAGTGACGGACAGCACACTGAAGCTTTCTTT. This chain joins TRBV25-1 and TRBJ1-1, with D perhaps matching TRBD1 (6 bases). CDR3 length: 13 residues. Germline CDR1 is MGHDK and CDR2 is SYGVNS. Trimming left V 3 bases short and J 3 bases short, with 8 bases between.

This clone was observed a handful of times. The CDR3 nucleotides read TGTGCCAGCAGCCAAGATTGGGGTGAGCAGTACTTC. Translated: CASSQDWGEQYF. This sequence joins TRBV4-2 and TRBJ2-7; D not resolved. Germline CDR1 is LGHNA and CDR2 is YNFKEQ. The CDR3 sequence is 12 residues long. Trimming left V 0 bases short and J 7 bases short, with 7 bases between.

This chain uses TRBV3-1 (or the pseudogene TRBV3-2) with TRBJ2-3; D is possibly TRBD2 (5 bases). The CDR3 is 15 residues long. In germline, CDR1 is LGHDT, CDR2 YNNKEL (reference sequence). The V end lost 1 base, the J end lost 4 bases, and 12 bases lay between the germline ends. This chain's CDR3 is CASSQGSGGADTQYF. In DNA, the CDR3 is TGTGCCAGCAGCCAAGGGAGCGGAGGCGCAGATACGCAGTATTTT.

Written as DNA, the CDR3 is TGCGCCAGCAGCCAAGCCGGGGCCAACACCGGGGAGCTGTTTTTT. Translation: CASSQAGANTGELFF. The chain recombines TRBV4-1 with TRBJ2-2; D assignment may be TRBD1 or TRBD2 (5 bases each). The germline V and J ends were trimmed by 1 base and 2 bases, with 8 bases remaining between them. CDR1 and CDR2 from the germline V gene are MGHRA and YSYEKL. The CDR3 runs to 15 residues.

The chain is built from TRBV5-1 and TRBJ2-1; no clear D. Trimming took off 0 bases at V and 7 bases at J, with 14 bases between the two ends. The CDR3 is made up of 15 amino acids. The germline V gene has CDR1 SGHRS and CDR2 YFSETQ. The DNA for the CDR3 is TGCGCCAGCAGCTTGGCTTCCTCCCGGTCAAATGAGCAGTTCTTC. Translation gives CASSLASSRSNEQFF.

This rearrangement joins TRBV5-1 to TRBJ2-2, with 10 bases aligning to TRBD1. The CDR3 runs 16 residues. V lost 1 base to trimming and J lost 5 bases; unmatched junction nucleotides: 5. Germline V gene data show CDR1 as SGHRS and CDR2 as YFSETQ. CDR3 in DNA: TGCGCCAGCAGCTTGTTGGGGACAGGGGAGACCGGGGAGCTGTTTTTT. Amino acids: CASSLLGTGETGELFF.

This chain links TRBV15 with TRBJ1-1; D is ambiguous. CDR1 and CDR2 from the germline V gene are LNHNV and YYDKDF (reference sequence). V lost 1 base and J 0 bases, leaving 12 bases between the germline ends. The CDR3 spans 16 residues. The DNA of the CDR3 is TGTGCCACCAGCAGAGCCCCCCCAGAGCTGAACACTGAAGCTTTCTTT. Amino acid sequence: CATSRAPPELNTEAFF.

The table lists this clone with a few counts. V gene TRBV5-5 combines with J gene TRBJ1-1; D gene ambiguous. Germline values: CDR1 SGHKS, CDR2 YYEKEE (reference sequence). V was clipped by 2 bases and J by 0 bases, with 11 bases between them. This CDR3 spans 15 amino acids. The CDR3 spells CASSFDGNMNTEAFF. CDR3 in DNA: TGTGCCAGCAGCTTCGACGGAAACATGAACACTGAAGCTTTCTTT.

This clone was detected only a few times. CDR3 sequence: CASSSDRVSYNEQFF. The CDR3 DNA follows: TGTGCCAGCAGCTCCGACAGGGTATCCTACAATGAGCAGTTCTTC. This sequence joins TRBV5-6 and TRBJ2-1; 7 bases are shared with TRBD1. The CDR3 consists of 15 residues. CDR1 and CDR2 from the germline V gene are SGHDT and YYEEEE. The ends lost 3 bases at V and 1 base at J; junction bases unmatched: 4.

The chain employs TRBV6-1 and TRBJ2-6; D is possibly TRBD1 (5 bases). The CDR3 sequence is 15 residues long. V was shortened by 0 bases and J by 3 bases, with 6 bases between the two germline ends. The germline CDR1 and CDR2 sequences are MNHNS and SASEGT. The CDR3: CASSEAQGGANVLTF. In nucleotides, the CDR3 is TGTGCCAGCAGTGAAGCCCAGGGTGGGGCCAACGTCCTGACTTTC.

This clone was counted between two and nine times. The rearrangement links TRBV18 to TRBJ2-7, with D perhaps TRBD1 (6 bases). CDR1 is KGHSH and CDR2 is LQKENI in the germline V gene. Trimming removed 0 bases at V and 3 bases at J, with 9 bases between. The CDR3 covers 14 residues. CDR3 coding DNA: TGTGCCAGCTCACCACCGGGGGCTCTCTACGAGCAGTACTTC. Its protein product is CASSPPGALYEQYF.

To note about this clone: The junction does not match germline at one end; this may be a read error. This chain links TRBV2 with TRBJ2-5; D gene unclear. In germline, CDR1 is SNHLY, CDR2 FYNNEI. The CDR3 runs to 11 residues. The CDR3 loop reads CASSPQGTQYF. The CDR3 nucleotides read TGTGCCAGCAGTCCCCAAGGGACCCAGTACTTC.

In this sample, this clone turned up a few times. The chain joins TRBV12-3 or TRBV12-4 to TRBJ1-1; D remains ambiguous. The CDR3 has 13 residues. With 3 bases removed from V and 8 bases from J, the gap between germline ends came to 13 bases. The CDR3 nucleotides read TGTGCCAGCAGTTTTTTTCGTGGTGAGGAAGCTTTCTTT. Its protein is CASSFFRGEEAFF.